Below, one T cell receptor (beta chain) is given with its context. Its specificity is unknown. Germline CDR1 reads LNHNV; CDR2 reads YYDKDF (reference sequence). V dropped 0 bases and J dropped 4; count of bases not matched to a gene: 0. The CDR3 sequence is 15 residues long. Each CDR3 protein gets one entry after TCRdb re-called the RT-PCR reads with MiXCR. The sample holds some 480,000 distinct CDR3 sequences, 9.5% to 12% seen once. These data come from a study of response to subunit inactivated influenza vaccine. Whole-study findings and limits: Each seasonal influenza vaccination, the authors suggested, recruits few new T cells.

The sequence derives from a middle-aged man who received an inactivated influenza vaccine. The sequencing used PBMCs from blood, collected 45 days after vaccination. The chain uses TRBV15 and TRBJ2-3; 11 positions agree with TRBD2. The CDR3 DNA reads as TGTGCCACCAGCAGAGAACTAGCGGGAGCAGATACGCAGTATTTT. This sequence encodes CATSRELAGADTQYF.